Listed below are T cell receptor beta chains from one sample, sequenced in a study of T cell responses to AZD1222 COVID-19 vaccine. Method: immunoSEQ multiplex PCR; TCRdb's copy keeps in-frame clones and lacks some. This table holds around 130,000 clones, 88% found once. Source: peripheral blood, taken on day 0 of AZD1222 vaccination. Receptor source: an adult in good health. Both conserved end residues are part of each CDR3. D genes are given only for firm matches. Some rows have no size entry. The others give once, few or many, or a class for an expanded clone.

clone_size j_call v_call d_call cdr3_aa cdr3_nt
. TRBJ1-2 TRBV19 . CASSIDGAANYGYTF TGTGCCAGTAGTATTGATGGGGCAGCTAACTATGGCTACACCTTC
. TRBJ2-1 TRBV5-1 TRBD2 CASSFGLAGDNEQFF TGCGCCAGCAGCTTCGGACTAGCGGGAGACAATGAGCAGTTCTTC
. TRBJ1-2 TRBV10-3 TRBD1 CAIRRTGADGYTF TGTGCCATCAGACGGACAGGGGCGGATGGCTACACCTTC
. TRBJ2-7 TRBV18 . CASSPSQGYEQYF TGTGCCAGCTCACCCTCACAGGGCTACGAGCAGTACTTC
. TRBJ1-4 TRBV29-1 . CSVGFHSINEKLFF TGCAGCGTGGGTTTTCATTCGATTAATGAAAAACTGTTTTTT
. TRBJ2-7 TRBV19 . CASSLTSTYEQYF TGTGCCAGTAGTTTGACTAGTACATACGAGCAGTACTTC
. TRBJ1-1 TRBV6-5 . CASTKDNTNTEAFF TGTGCCAGCACTAAAGACAATACGAACACTGAAGCTTTCTTT
. TRBJ1-4 TRBV19 TRBD1 CASSNDRGDEKLFF TGTGCCAGTAGTAACGACAGGGGAGATGAAAAACTGTTTTTT
. TRBJ2-7 TRBV6-1 . CASSEQGQSYEQYF TGTGCCAGCAGTGAACAAGGACAGTCCTACGAGCAGTACTTC
. TRBJ1-5 TRBV19 TRBD1 CASSIGQGFGGNQPQHF TGTGCCAGTAGTATCGGACAGGGGTTTGGTGGCAATCAGCCCCAGCATTTT
. TRBJ2-7 TRBV28 . CASRTPERANSYEQYF TGTGCCAGCAGGACCCCCGAGCGGGCGAACTCCTACGAGCAGTACTTC
. TRBJ2-3 TRBV6-4 . CASSVEISTDTQYF TGTGCCAGCAGTGTGGAGATAAGCACAGATACGCAGTATTTT
. TRBJ2-2 TRBV6-5 . CASSYSGTRELFF TGTGCCAGCAGTTACTCGGGGACCCGGGAGCTGTTTTTT
. TRBJ2-6 TRBV14 . CASSQDSASGANVLTF TGTGCCAGCAGCCAAGATTCAGCCTCTGGGGCCAACGTCCTGACTTTC
few TRBJ1-1 TRBV6-5 TRBD1 CLTGTGRAEAFF TGCCTCACCGGGACAGGGCGGGCTGAAGCTTTCTTT
. TRBJ2-7 TRBV5-1 TRBD2 CASSPSSGRVLYEQYF TGCGCCAGCAGCCCCAGTAGCGGGAGGGTCCTCTACGAGCAGTACTTC
. TRBJ2-1 TRBV7-2 . CASSLRRGLNNEQFF TGTGCCAGCAGCCTACGGAGGGGGCTAAACAATGAGCAGTTCTTC
. TRBJ2-5 TRBV5-4 TRBD1 CASSSGTGTQETQYF TGTGCCAGCAGCTCCGGGACAGGGACTCAAGAGACCCAGTACTTC
once TRBJ1-4 TRBV19 . CASKGDKDEKLFF TGTGCCAGTAAGGGGGACAAAGATGAAAAACTGTTTTTT
. TRBJ2-2 TRBV28 . CASMPRRGNTGELFF TGTGCCAGTATGCCTCGGCGGGGTAACACCGGGGAGCTGTTTTTT
once TRBJ1-2 TRBV27 TRBD1 CASSKTGGFANYGYTF TGTGCCAGCAGTAAGACAGGGGGATTTGCTAACTATGGCTACACCTTC
. TRBJ1-1 TRBV27 TRBD1 CASSFLTGASEAFF TGTGCCAGCAGTTTCCTGACAGGGGCCTCCGAAGCTTTCTTT
. TRBJ2-2 TRBV14 . CASSPVRGGELFF TGTGCCAGCAGCCCGGTGCGAGGCGGGGAGCTGTTTTTT
. TRBJ1-1 TRBV7-2 . CASSLDRFAEAFF TGTGCCAGCAGCTTAGACAGGTTCGCTGAAGCTTTCTTT
. TRBJ2-5 TRBV4-1 TRBD1 CASSQGGTGGIETQYF TGCGCCAGCAGCCAAGGAGGGACAGGGGGAATAGAGACCCAGTACTTC
. TRBJ1-1 TRBV11-3 . CASSLRNGEVLFF TGTGCCAGCAGCTTAAGGAACGGGGAGGTCCTTTTCTTT
. TRBJ2-2 TRBV9 . CASSVAGAPTGELFF TGTGCCAGCAGCGTAGCGGGGGCTCCCACCGGGGAGCTGTTTTTT
. TRBJ1-4 TRBV5-4 . CASSFAENEKLFF TGTGCCAGCAGCTTTGCCGAGAATGAAAAACTGTTTTTT
. TRBJ2-7 TRBV5-4 TRBD1 CASSQRDRAREQYF TGTGCCAGCAGCCAACGGGACAGGGCTCGCGAGCAGTACTTC
. TRBJ2-1 TRBV13 TRBD2 CASQGSSGRVVYNEQFF TGTGCCAGTCAGGGTAGTAGCGGGAGGGTGGTCTACAATGAGCAGTTCTTC
. TRBJ1-5 TRBV6-6 . CASGVRSNQPQHF TGTGCCTCCGGGGTTCGGAGCAATCAGCCCCAGCATTTT
. TRBJ2-1 TRBV14 . CASSQVQASKQFF TGTGCCAGCAGCCAAGTACAGGCGTCGAAGCAGTTCTTC
. TRBJ2-1 TRBV12-3/TRBV12-4 . CASSLGRYNEQFF TGTGCCAGCAGTTTAGGGCGTTACAATGAGCAGTTCTTC
. TRBJ2-2 TRBV6-5 TRBD2 CASTGLVFTGELFF TGTGCCAGCACCGGACTAGTTTTCACCGGGGAGCTGTTTTTT
. TRBJ1-5 TRBV7-9 . CASSLKGEGQPQHF TGTGCCAGCAGCTTAAAGGGGGAAGGTCAGCCCCAGCATTTT
. TRBJ2-7 TRBV6-2/TRBV6-3 . CASSRGADYEQYF TGTGCCAGCAGTAGGGGAGCGGACTACGAGCAGTACTTC
. TRBJ2-5 TRBV6-6 . CASSSVEGGSETQYF TGTGCCAGCAGTAGTGTTGAAGGGGGAAGCGAGACCCAGTACTTC
few TRBJ1-1 TRBV4-3 TRBD1 CASSQAGGLATEAFF TGCGCCAGCAGCCAAGCAGGGGGCCTGGCCACTGAAGCTTTCTTT
. TRBJ2-5 TRBV5-6 . CASSLRVQETQYF TGTGCCAGCAGCTTACGAGTCCAAGAGACCCAGTACTTC
. TRBJ2-2 TRBV7-2 . CASSQGQNTGELFF TGTGCCAGCAGCCAGGGACAAAACACCGGGGAGCTGTTTTTT
. TRBJ1-6 TRBV6-1 . CASSEKAANSPLHF TGTGCCAGCAGTGAAAAGGCAGCAAATTCACCCCTCCACTTT
. TRBJ2-3 TRBV7-2 TRBD2 CASSSGTRVDTQYF TGTGCCAGCAGCTCCGGGACTAGGGTAGATACGCAGTATTTT
. TRBJ2-5 TRBV6-5 TRBD1 CASTRAGQDQETQYF TGTGCCAGCACCAGAGCCGGACAGGACCAAGAGACCCAGTACTTC
few TRBJ2-7 TRBV10-3 TRBD2 CAINRLAGGAYEQYF TGTGCCATCAACCGACTAGCGGGGGGCGCCTACGAGCAGTACTTC
. TRBJ1-2 TRBV11-2 TRBD1 CASSLVSGGGNYGYTF TGTGCCAGCAGCTTAGTTTCAGGAGGGGGCAACTATGGCTACACCTTC
. TRBJ2-1 TRBV6-4 TRBD2 CASSDWASGRRNEQFF TGTGCCAGCAGTGACTGGGCTAGCGGGCGTCGGAATGAGCAGTTCTTC
. TRBJ2-5 TRBV29-1 . CSVAESQETQYF TGCAGCGTTGCAGAGAGCCAAGAGACCCAGTACTTC
. TRBJ2-2 TRBV7-7 TRBD2 CASSLTGGVNTGELFF TGTGCCAGCAGCTTGACCGGGGGGGTTAACACCGGGGAGCTGTTTTTT
. TRBJ1-5 TRBV10-3 . CAISVGGVDNQPQHF TGTGCCATCAGTGTAGGGGGGGTGGACAATCAGCCCCAGCATTTT
. TRBJ2-1 TRBV5-4 . CASTPGLTNNEQFF TGTGCCAGCACCCCGGGGCTAACTAACAATGAGCAGTTCTTC
. TRBJ1-1 TRBV7-9 TRBD1 CASSPADRGLNTEAFF TGTGCCAGCAGCCCCGCGGACAGGGGGCTCAACACTGAAGCTTTCTTT
. TRBJ2-7 TRBV15 . CATSRGLLLEQYF TGTGCCACCAGCAGAGGACTCTTGCTGGAGCAGTACTTC
. TRBJ2-7 TRBV12-3/TRBV12-4 . CASSPQGYEQYF TGTGCCAGCAGCCCCCAGGGGTACGAGCAGTACTTC